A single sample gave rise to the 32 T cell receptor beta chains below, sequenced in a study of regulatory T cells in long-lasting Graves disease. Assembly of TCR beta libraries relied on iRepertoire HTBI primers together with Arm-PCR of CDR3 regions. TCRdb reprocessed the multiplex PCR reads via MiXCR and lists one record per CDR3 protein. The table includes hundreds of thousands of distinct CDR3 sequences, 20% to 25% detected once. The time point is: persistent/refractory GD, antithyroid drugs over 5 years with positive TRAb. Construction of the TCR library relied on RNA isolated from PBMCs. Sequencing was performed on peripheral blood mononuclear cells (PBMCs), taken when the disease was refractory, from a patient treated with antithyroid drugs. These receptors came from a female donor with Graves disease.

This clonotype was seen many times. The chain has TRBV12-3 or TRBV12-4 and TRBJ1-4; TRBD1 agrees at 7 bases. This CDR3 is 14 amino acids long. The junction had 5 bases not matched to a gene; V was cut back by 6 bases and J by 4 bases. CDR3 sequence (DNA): TGTGCCAGCAGCCCAGGACAGGTTAATGAAAAACTGTTTTTT. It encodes CASSPGQVNEKLFF.

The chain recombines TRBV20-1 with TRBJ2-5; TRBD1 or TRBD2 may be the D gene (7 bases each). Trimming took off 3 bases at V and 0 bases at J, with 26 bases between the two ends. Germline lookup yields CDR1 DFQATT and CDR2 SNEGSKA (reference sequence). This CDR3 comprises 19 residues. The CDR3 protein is CSASQYGGGGGENQETQYF. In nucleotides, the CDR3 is TGCAGTGCTAGCCAATATGGTGGGGGAGGGGGCGAAAACCAAGAGACCCAGTACTTC.

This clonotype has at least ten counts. CDR3 in amino acids: CASSGGFNQPQHF. Written as DNA, the CDR3 is TGTGCCAGCAGTGGGGGCTTTAATCAGCCCCAGCATTTT. The chain carries TRBV2 and TRBJ1-5; TRBD1 is a possible D gene (5 bases). Germline values: CDR1 SNHLY, CDR2 FYNNEI. Between the trimmed V and J ends, which lost 4 bases and 4 bases, there was a span of 8 bases. The CDR3 totals 13 residues.

The CDR3 protein is CASSYQLAGVGSYEQYF. CDR3 sequence (DNA): TGTGCCAGCAGTTATCAACTAGCGGGAGTAGGGTCTTACGAGCAGTACTTC. V gene TRBV6-2 or TRBV6-3 combines with J gene TRBJ2-7; 11 nucleotides line up with TRBD2. The CDR3 sequence is 17 residues long. Trimming at V came to 3 bases and at J to 4 bases, leaving 11 bases not matched to a gene. Looked up from germline, CDR1 is MNHEY and CDR2 is SVGEGT.

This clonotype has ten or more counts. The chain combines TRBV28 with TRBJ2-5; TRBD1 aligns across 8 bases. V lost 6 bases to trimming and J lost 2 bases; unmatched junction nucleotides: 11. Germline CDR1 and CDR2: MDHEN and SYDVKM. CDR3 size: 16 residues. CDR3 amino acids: CASSPFRGRNQETQYF. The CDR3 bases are TGTGCCAGCAGCCCTTTCAGGGGGCGAAATCAAGAGACCCAGTACTTC.

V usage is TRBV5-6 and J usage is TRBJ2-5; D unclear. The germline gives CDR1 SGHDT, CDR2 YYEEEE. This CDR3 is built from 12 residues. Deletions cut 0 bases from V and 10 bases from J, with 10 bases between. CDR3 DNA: TGTGCCAGCAGCTTGGACGAGGAAGGCCAGTACTTC. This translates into CASSLDEEGQYF.

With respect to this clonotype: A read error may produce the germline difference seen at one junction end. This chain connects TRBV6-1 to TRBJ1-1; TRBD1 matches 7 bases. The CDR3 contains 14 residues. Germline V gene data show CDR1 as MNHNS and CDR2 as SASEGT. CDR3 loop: CASREGGSRSEAFF. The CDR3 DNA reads TGTGCCAGCAGGGAAGGGGGCTCGAGGTCTGAAGCTTTCTTT.

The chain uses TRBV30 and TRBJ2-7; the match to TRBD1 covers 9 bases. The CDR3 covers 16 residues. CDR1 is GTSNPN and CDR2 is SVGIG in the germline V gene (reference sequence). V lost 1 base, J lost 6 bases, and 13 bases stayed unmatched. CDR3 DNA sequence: TGTGCCTGGAGTGCGCCCCGGGACAGGGCGCAGTCCGAGCAGTACTTC. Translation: CAWSAPRDRAQSEQYF.

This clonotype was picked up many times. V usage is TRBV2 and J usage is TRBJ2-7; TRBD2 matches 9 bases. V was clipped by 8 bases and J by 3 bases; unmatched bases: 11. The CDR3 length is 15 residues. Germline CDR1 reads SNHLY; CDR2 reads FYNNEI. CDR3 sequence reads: CASGGSGLAGYEQYF. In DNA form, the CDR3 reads TGTGCCAGCGGGGGATCGGGACTAGCTGGCTACGAGCAGTACTTC.

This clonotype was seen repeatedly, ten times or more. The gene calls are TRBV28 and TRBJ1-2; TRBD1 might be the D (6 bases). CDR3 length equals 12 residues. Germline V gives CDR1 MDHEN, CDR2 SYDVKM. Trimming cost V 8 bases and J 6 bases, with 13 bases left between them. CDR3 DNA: TGTGCCAGCCGGACAGTTTCGGATGGCTACACCTTC. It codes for CASRTVSDGYTF.

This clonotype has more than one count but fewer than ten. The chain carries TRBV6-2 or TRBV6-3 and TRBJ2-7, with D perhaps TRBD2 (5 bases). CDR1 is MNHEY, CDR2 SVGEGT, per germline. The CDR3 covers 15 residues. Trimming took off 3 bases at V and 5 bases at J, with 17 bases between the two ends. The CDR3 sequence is CASSYPGLIGNEQYF. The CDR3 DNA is TGTGCCAGCAGTTATCCGGGGTTAATCGGGAACGAGCAGTACTTC.

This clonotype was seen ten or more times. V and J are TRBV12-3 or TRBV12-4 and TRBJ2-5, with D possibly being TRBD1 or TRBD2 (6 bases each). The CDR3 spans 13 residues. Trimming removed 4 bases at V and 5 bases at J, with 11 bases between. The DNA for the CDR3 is TGTGCCAGCAGTTATCGGAGGGGGGAGACCCAGTACTTC. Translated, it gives CASSYRRGETQYF.

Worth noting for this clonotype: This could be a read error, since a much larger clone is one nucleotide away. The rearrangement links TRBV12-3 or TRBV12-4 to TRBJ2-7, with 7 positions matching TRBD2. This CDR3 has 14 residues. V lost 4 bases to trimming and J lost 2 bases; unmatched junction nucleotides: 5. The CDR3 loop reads CASSYGGSTYEQYF. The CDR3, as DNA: TGTGCCAGCAGTTACGGCGGGAGCACCTACGAGCAGTACTTC.

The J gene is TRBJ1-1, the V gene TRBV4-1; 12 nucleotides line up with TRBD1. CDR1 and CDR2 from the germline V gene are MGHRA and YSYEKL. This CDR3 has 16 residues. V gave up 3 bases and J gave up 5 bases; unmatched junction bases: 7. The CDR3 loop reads CASSQGTGGLLTEAFF. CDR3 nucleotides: TGCGCCAGCAGCCAGGGGACAGGGGGCTTGCTAACTGAAGCTTTCTTT.

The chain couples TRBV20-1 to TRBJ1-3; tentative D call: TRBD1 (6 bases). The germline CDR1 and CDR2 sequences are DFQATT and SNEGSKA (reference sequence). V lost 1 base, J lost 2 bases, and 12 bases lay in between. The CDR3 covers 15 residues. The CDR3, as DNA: TGCAGTGCTAGAGGAATCGGGGGCCCTGGAAACACCATATATTTT. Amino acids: CSARGIGGPGNTIYF.

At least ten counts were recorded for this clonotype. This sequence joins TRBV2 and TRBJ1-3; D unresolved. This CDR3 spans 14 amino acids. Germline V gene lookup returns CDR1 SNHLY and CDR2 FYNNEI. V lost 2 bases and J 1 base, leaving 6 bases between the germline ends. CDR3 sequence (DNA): TGTGCCAGCAGTGAACAGCCGTCTGGAAACACCATATATTTT. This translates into CASSEQPSGNTIYF.

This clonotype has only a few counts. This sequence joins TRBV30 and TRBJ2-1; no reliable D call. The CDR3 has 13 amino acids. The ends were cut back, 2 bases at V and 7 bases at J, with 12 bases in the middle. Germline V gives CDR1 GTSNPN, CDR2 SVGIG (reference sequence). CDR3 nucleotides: TGTGCCTGGAGTTCGGTAGGGTGGAATGAGCAGTTCTTC. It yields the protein CAWSSVGWNEQFF.

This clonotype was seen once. In nucleotides, the CDR3 is TGTGCCAGCAGTGAAGGAGCGGGGGATTACGAGCAGTACTTC. This gives the protein CASSEGAGDYEQYF. The chain links TRBV11-2 to TRBJ2-7; TRBD2 aligns across 8 bases. The CDR3 runs to 14 residues. J gave up 4 bases and V 6 bases, and 8 bases lay outside the gene matches. Germline V gene data show CDR1 as SGHAT and CDR2 as FQNNGV.

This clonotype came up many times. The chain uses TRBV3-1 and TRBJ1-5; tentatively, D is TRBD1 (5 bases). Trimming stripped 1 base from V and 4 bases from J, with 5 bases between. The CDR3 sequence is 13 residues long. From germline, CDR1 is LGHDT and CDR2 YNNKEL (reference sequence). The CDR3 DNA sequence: TGTGCCAGCAGCCAAGGACAGAATCAGCCCCAGCATTTT. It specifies CASSQGQNQPQHF. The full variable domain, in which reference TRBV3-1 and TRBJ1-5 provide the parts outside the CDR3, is DTAVSQTPKYLVTQMGNDKSIKCEQNLGHDTMYWYKQDSKKFLKIMFSYNNKELIINETVPNRFSPKSPDKAHLNLHINSLELGDSAVYFCASSQGQNQPQHFGDGTRLSIL.

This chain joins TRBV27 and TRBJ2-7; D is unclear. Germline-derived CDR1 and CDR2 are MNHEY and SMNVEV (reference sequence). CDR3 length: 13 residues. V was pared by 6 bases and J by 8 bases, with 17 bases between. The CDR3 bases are TGTGCCAGCAGCGCAACCCCGTATGGGCAGCAGTACTTC. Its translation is CASSATPYGQQYF.

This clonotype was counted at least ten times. The CDR3 DNA follows: TGCAGTGCGGGACTAGCGGGGAGACGGGACGAGACCCAGTACTTC. Its translation is CSAGLAGRRDETQYF. The rearrangement uses TRBV20-1 and TRBJ2-5; 13 positions agree with TRBD2. The CDR3 covers 15 residues. CDR1 and CDR2 from the germline V gene are DFQATT and SNEGSKA (reference sequence). V shed 6 bases, J shed 5 bases, and the junction held 9 bases outside the gene matches.

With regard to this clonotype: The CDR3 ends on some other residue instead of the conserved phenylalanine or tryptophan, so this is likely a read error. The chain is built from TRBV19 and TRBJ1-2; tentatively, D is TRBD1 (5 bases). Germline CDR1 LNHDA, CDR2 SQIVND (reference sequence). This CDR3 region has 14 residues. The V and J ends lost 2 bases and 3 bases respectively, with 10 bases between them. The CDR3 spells CASSIPGMDYGYTI. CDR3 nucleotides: TGTGCCAGTAGTATACCAGGGATGGACTATGGCTACACCATC.

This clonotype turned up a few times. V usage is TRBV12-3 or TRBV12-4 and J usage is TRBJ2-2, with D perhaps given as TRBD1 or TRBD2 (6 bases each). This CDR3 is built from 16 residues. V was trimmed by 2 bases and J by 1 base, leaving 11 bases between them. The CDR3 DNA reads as TGTGCCAGCAGTTTATTGGGGGGCCGGAACACCGGGGAGCTGTTTTTT. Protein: CASSLLGGRNTGELFF.

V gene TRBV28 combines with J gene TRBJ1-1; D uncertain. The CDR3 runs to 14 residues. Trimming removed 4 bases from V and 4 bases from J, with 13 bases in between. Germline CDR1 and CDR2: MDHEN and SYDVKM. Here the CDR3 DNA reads TGTGCCAGCAGTTACTCGGGCTTGGGCACTGAAGCTTTCTTT. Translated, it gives CASSYSGLGTEAFF.

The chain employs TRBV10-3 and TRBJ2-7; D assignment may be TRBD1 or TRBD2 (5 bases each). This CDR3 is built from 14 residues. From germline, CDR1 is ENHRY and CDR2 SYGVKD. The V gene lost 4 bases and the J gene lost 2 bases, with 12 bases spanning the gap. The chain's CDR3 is CAISVGTEAYEQYF. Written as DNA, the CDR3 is TGTGCCATCAGTGTAGGGACGGAGGCCTACGAGCAGTACTTC.

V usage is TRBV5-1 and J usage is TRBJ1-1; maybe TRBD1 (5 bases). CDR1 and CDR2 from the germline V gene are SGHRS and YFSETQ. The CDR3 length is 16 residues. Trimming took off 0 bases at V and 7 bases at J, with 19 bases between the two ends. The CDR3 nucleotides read TGCGCCAGCAGCTTGGAGGGAGGGGAGGGTCCAGGTGAAGCTTTCTTT. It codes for CASSLEGGEGPGEAFF.

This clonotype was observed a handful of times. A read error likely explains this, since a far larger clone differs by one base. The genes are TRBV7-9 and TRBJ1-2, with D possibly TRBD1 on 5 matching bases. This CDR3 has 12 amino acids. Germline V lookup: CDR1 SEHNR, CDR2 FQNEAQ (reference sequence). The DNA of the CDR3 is TGTGCCAGCAGCCCCCAGGGCCATGGCTTCACCTTC. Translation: CASSPQGHGFTF.

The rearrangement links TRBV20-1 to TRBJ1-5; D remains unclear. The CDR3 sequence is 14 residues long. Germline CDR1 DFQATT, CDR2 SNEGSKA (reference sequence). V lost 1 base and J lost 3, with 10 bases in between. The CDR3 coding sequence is TGCAGTGCTAGAGGAGGATCTAACAATCAGCCCCAGCATTTT. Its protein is CSARGGSNNQPQHF.

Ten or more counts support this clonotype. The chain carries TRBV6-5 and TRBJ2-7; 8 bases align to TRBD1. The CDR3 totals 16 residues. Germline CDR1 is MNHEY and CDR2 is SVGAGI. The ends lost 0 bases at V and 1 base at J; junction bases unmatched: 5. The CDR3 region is CASSYSGDRRSYEQYF. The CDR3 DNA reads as TGTGCCAGCAGTTACTCGGGGGACAGGCGATCCTACGAGCAGTACTTC.

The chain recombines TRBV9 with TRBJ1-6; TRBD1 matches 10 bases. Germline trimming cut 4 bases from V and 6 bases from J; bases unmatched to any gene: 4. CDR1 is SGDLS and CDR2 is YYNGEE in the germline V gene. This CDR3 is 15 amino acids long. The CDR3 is CASSPGDRGNSPLHF. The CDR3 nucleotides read TGTGCCAGCAGCCCCGGGGACAGGGGTAATTCACCCCTCCACTTT.

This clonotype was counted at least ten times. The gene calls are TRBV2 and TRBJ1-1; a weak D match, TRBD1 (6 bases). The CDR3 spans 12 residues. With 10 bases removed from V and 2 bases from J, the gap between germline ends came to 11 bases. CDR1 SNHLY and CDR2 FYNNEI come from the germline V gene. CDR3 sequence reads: CAIRTDNTEAFF. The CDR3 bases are TGTGCCATCAGGACAGACAACACTGAAGCTTTCTTT. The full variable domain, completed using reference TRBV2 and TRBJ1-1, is EPEVTQTPSHQVTQMGQEVILRCVPISNHLYFYWYRQILGQKVEFLVSFYNNEISEKSEIFDDQFSVERPDGSNFTLKIRSTKLEDSAMYFCAIRTDNTEAFFGQGTRLTVV.

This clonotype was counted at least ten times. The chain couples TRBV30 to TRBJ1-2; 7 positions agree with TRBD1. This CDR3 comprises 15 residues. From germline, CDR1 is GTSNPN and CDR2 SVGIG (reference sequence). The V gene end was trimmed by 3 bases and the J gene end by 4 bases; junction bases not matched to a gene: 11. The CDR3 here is CAWRATGRSGYGYTF. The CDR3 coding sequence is TGTGCCTGGAGAGCGACAGGGCGGTCTGGCTATGGCTACACCTTC.